This T cell receptor beta chain was obtained from a study of response to subunit inactivated influenza vaccine (dated by TCRdb to 2017 to 2018). About the full investigation: Deep quantitative profiling of the T cell receptor repertoire was used in the study to follow responses to a trivalent subunit inactivated influenza vaccine. Study-wide conclusions, independent of this receptor: The authors proposed that each seasonal influenza vaccination may bring in only a limited number of new T cells.

Comments on this clonotype: This receptor's antigen is unknown. Base qualities are not recorded, but no much larger clone differs from it by a single base.

Library preparation employed RT-PCR. Sequencing took place on an Illumina HiSeq 2500. In TCRdb, the public reads were trimmed at Q25 with fastp and aligned with MiXCR, with productive beta chains retained. Rows merge per CDR3 protein into single entries with the most common DNA and genes. The sample profile shows roughly 700,000 distinct CDR3 sequences; 15% to 18% of them were found once. 9.5% to 13% of the sample is held by the ten biggest clonotypes. This clonotype was obtained from a man aged 45-60 years who received an inactivated influenza vaccine. Donor details come from another sample of the same person, matched by shared clones. The sequenced sample was PBMCs from blood, obtained approximately 12 days after vaccination.

The CDR3 in this case is CSVRRRENIQYF. The DNA sequence is given as TGCAGCGTTCGACGTAGGGAAAACATTCAGTACTTC. Rearrangement joined TRBV29-1 to TRBJ2-4; the D gene remains uncertain. In the germline V gene, CDR1 corresponds to SQVTM and CDR2 to ANQGSEA. The CDR3 starts with the cysteine, ends with the phenylalanine, and has 12 residues. Only the CDR3 part of the read is kept: 36 bases, read in frame from the first base. V is shortened by 5 bases, J by 5 bases, and the region joining them spans 10 bases. The full variable domain, completed from the reference TRBV29-1 and TRBJ2-4 proteins outside the CDR3, reads SAVISQKPSRDICQRGTSLTIQCQVDSQVTMMFWYRQQPGQSLTLIATANQGSEATYESGFVIDKFPISRPNLTFSTLTVSNMSPEDSSIYLCSVRRRENIQYFGAGTRLSVL.